Shown below are 24 T cell receptor beta chains from a single sample sequenced in a study of T cells in Graves' hyperthyroidism and ophthalmopathy. Amplification yielded TCR beta CDR3 regions, with RNA transcripts as the source. TCR CDR3 underwent first-round RT-PCR with the HTBI primer set. From the multiplex PCR reads, TCRdb called clonotypes with MiXCR, one entry per CDR3 protein. The sample holds under 300,000 distinct CDR3 sequences, roughly 15% seen once. The specimen sequenced was blood. These TCRs come from a woman aged 40-49 years with Graves' hyperthyroidism.

The V gene is TRBV12-3 or TRBV12-4, the J gene TRBJ1-5, with TRBD1 matching over 8 bases. The trim removed 11 bases at V and 4 bases at J, leaving 7 bases unmatched. The CDR3 has 13 residues. CDR3 sequence reads: CAWGRGRNQPQHF. The CDR3 DNA reads TGTGCCTGGGGCAGGGGGCGAAATCAGCCCCAGCATTTT.

This clonotype was seen only a few times. The chain combines TRBV20-1 with TRBJ2-7; the match to TRBD2 covers 8 bases. The germline gives CDR1 DFQATT, CDR2 SNEGSKA (reference sequence). V shed 6 bases, J shed 2 bases, and the junction held 12 bases outside the gene matches. This CDR3 is 15 amino acids long. CDR3 in DNA: TGCAGTGCCCGGGAAGGGCGCGGGAGGACCTACGAGCAGTACTTC. Its protein is CSAREGRGRTYEQYF.

This clonotype was seen a few times. A much larger clone differs from this one at a single base, so this may be a read error. The V and J genes are TRBV2 and TRBJ2-3; TRBD2 matches at 11 bases. The CDR3 runs 14 residues. Germline assignment: CDR1 SNHLY and CDR2 FYNNEI. The CDR3 DNA follows: TGTGCCGGCAGTATAGCGGGGGGGACAGATACGCAGTATTTT. Its translation: CAGSIAGGTDTQYF.

Ten or more counts support this clonotype. In nucleotides, the CDR3 is TGTGCCAGCAGTGCCCGAGATGCAACTAATGAAAAACTGTTTTTT. Translated: CASSARDATNEKLFF. The V call is TRBV25-1, the J call TRBJ1-4; D call uncertain. CDR3 length: 15 amino acids. The germline gives CDR1 MGHDK, CDR2 SYGVNS. The V gene lost 4 bases and the J gene lost 0 bases, with 9 bases spanning the gap.

This clonotype was seen many times. The J gene is TRBJ1-1, the V gene TRBV20-1, with a weak D call TRBD1 (5 bases). Trimming removed 4 bases from V and 3 bases from J, with 9 bases in between. The CDR3 contains 12 residues. Germline assignment: CDR1 DFQATT and CDR2 SNEGSKA (reference sequence). In DNA form, the CDR3 reads TGCAGTGCTAAAACAGGATACACTGAAGCTTTCTTT. Amino acids: CSAKTGYTEAFF.

This clonotype was recorded at least ten times. The chain recombines TRBV6-1 with TRBJ1-2; D is unresolved. CDR3 length equals 13 residues. V lost 7 bases to trimming and J lost 7 bases, with 16 bases between them. The germline V gene has CDR1 MNHNS and CDR2 SASEGT. The CDR3: CASTQHSRSGYTF. CDR3 coding DNA: TGTGCCAGCACCCAGCACTCCAGGAGTGGCTACACCTTC.

The sample holds a few counts of this clonotype. The chain links TRBV27 to TRBJ2-1, with 8 bases matching TRBD2. With 5 bases clipped from V and 3 bases from J, the junction kept 9 bases outside the gene matches. Per germline, CDR1 MNHEY and CDR2 SMNVEV (reference sequence). The CDR3 covers 16 residues. The CDR3: CASSPLGLADYNEQFF. In DNA, the CDR3 is TGTGCCAGCAGTCCCCTCGGACTAGCTGACTACAATGAGCAGTTCTTC.

The sample holds a few counts of this clonotype. V and J are TRBV5-6 and TRBJ2-6, with TRBD2 as a possible D gene (5 bases). This CDR3 contains 14 residues. V was cut by 3 bases and J by 1 base, with 5 bases left in between. The germline V gene has CDR1 SGHDT and CDR2 YYEEEE. CDR3 sequence reads: CASSWESGANVLTF. The CDR3 coding sequence is TGTGCCAGCAGCTGGGAGTCTGGGGCCAACGTCCTGACTTTC.

This clonotype was counted a few times. The chain carries TRBV29-1 and TRBJ2-7; 9 bases are a match to TRBD2. With 6 bases clipped from V and 2 bases from J, the junction kept 8 bases outside the gene matches. Per germline, CDR1 SQVTM and CDR2 ANQGSEA. The CDR3 has 14 residues. The CDR3 sequence is CSVLAGEGTYEQYF. The DNA of the CDR3 is TGCAGCGTCTTAGCGGGAGAGGGAACCTACGAGCAGTACTTC.

The chain is built from TRBV13 and TRBJ2-7, with 8 positions matching TRBD2. V lost 5 bases and J lost 5; bases outside the gene matches: 11. The CDR3 has 15 residues. The germline CDR1 and CDR2 sequences are PRHDT and FYEKMQ (reference sequence). In DNA, the CDR3 is TGTGCCAGCAGCAAAGGCGGGACTAGTTACCACGAGCAGTACTTC. The encoded protein is CASSKGGTSYHEQYF.

This clonotype was seen a handful of times. The V gene is TRBV6-1, the J gene TRBJ1-1; TRBD1 matches 8 bases. This CDR3 is 15 amino acids long. With V trimmed by 5 bases and J by 1 base, 6 bases remained unmatched. Per germline, CDR1 MNHNS and CDR2 SASEGT. The chain's CDR3 is CASSPVDRENTEAFF. CDR3 nucleotides: TGTGCCAGCAGTCCTGTGGACAGGGAGAACACTGAAGCTTTCTTT.

In this sample, this clonotype turned up many times. The genes are TRBV3-1 and TRBJ2-5; D is undetermined. Germline V CDR1 and CDR2: LGHDT, YNNKEL (reference sequence). V shed 2 bases and J shed 4 bases, with 5 bases lying between them. This CDR3 comprises 12 residues. The CDR3 bases are TGTGCCAGCAGCCAAATCGGAGAGACCCAGTACTTC. Translated, it gives CASSQIGETQYF.

The chain is built from TRBV5-4 and TRBJ2-2; D unresolved. V was clipped by 2 bases and J by 2 bases, with 13 bases between them. The germline V gene has CDR1 SGHNT and CDR2 YYREEE (reference sequence). The CDR3 contains 16 residues. CDR3 DNA sequence: TGTGCCAGCAGCTTCCGTGGTACAGCTAACACCGGGGAGCTGTTTTTT. Protein sequence: CASSFRGTANTGELFF. Together with reference TRBV5-4 and TRBJ2-2, the CDR3 gives the full variable domain: ETGVTQSPTHLIKTRGQQVTLRCSSQSGHNTVSWYQQALGQGPQFIFQYYREEENGRGNFPPRFSGLQFPNYSSELNVNALELDDSALYLCASSFRGTANTGELFFGEGSRLTVL.

The V and J genes are TRBV14 and TRBJ1-2; D ambiguous. Germline CDR1 is SGHDN and CDR2 is FVKESK. The length of the CDR3 is 13 residues. Deletions cut 0 bases from V and 5 bases from J, with 7 bases between. The CDR3, as DNA: TGTGCCAGCAGCCAAGATATCGGTTATGGCTACACCTTC. Its protein is CASSQDIGYGYTF.

This chain links TRBV20-1 with TRBJ2-3; D is unresolved. Germline CDR1 is DFQATT and CDR2 is SNEGSKA (reference sequence). CDR3 length equals 13 residues. The V and J ends lost 2 bases and 2 bases respectively, with 8 bases between them. The CDR3 coding sequence is TGCAGTGCTAGAAGGGCTAACACAGATACGCAGTATTTT. Encoded protein: CSARRANTDTQYF.

This clonotype was recorded at least ten times. The gene calls are TRBV10-3 and TRBJ2-1; 8 nucleotides agree with TRBD2. This CDR3 has 15 residues. The germline V gene has CDR1 ENHRY and CDR2 SYGVKD. V trimming: 5 bases; J trimming: 4 bases; junction bases outside the gene matches: 7. DNA of the CDR3: TGTGCCATCAGTTACAGCGGGAGTTCATACAATGAGCAGTTCTTC. It is translated as CAISYSGSSYNEQFF.

This clonotype was seen ten or more times. DNA for the CDR3: TGTGCCAGCAGCTCCCGGACTAGCGGAACCTACAATGAGCAGTTCTTC. Translating it yields CASSSRTSGTYNEQFF. This chain joins TRBV12-3 or TRBV12-4 and TRBJ2-1; 10 bases agree with TRBD2. This CDR3 comprises 16 residues. V dropped 6 bases and J dropped 2; count of bases not matched to a gene: 7.

This clonotype was observed at least ten times. The rearrangement links TRBV28 to TRBJ1-1; 11 nucleotides match TRBD1. Germline CDR1 reads MDHEN; CDR2 reads SYDVKM. V gave up 3 bases and J gave up 4 bases; unmatched junction bases: 4. This CDR3 is built from 15 residues. The chain's CDR3 is CASSLGTGGFTEAFF. Here the CDR3 DNA reads TGTGCCAGCAGTTTGGGGACAGGGGGGTTCACTGAAGCTTTCTTT.

In this sample, this clonotype turned up many times. The chain combines TRBV6-1 with TRBJ2-7; D is possibly TRBD2 (6 bases). The CDR3 covers 13 residues. V lost 5 bases and J lost 0, with 8 bases in between. CDR1 is MNHNS and CDR2 is SASEGT in the germline V gene. CDR3 region: CASSRTNSYEQYF. The CDR3, as DNA: TGTGCCAGCAGTCGGACTAACTCCTACGAGCAGTACTTC.

This clonotype was detected ten times or more. This chain uses TRBV2 with TRBJ2-2; no clear D. V lost 4 bases and J lost 0, with 12 bases in between. In germline, CDR1 is SNHLY, CDR2 FYNNEI. This CDR3 comprises 16 residues. CDR3 protein: CASSAHGTSNTGELFF. CDR3 bases: TGTGCCAGCAGTGCCCACGGTACCTCGAACACCGGGGAGCTGTTTTTT. The full variable domain, completed using reference TRBV2 and TRBJ2-2, is EPEVTQTPSHQVTQMGQEVILRCVPISNHLYFYWYRQILGQKVEFLVSFYNNEISEKSEIFDDQFSVERPDGSNFTLKIRSTKLEDSAMYFCASSAHGTSNTGELFFGEGSRLTVL.

V usage is TRBV10-3 and J usage is TRBJ2-7, with 7 bases identical to TRBD2. Germline assignment: CDR1 ENHRY and CDR2 SYGVKD. This CDR3 has 14 residues. V trimming: 11 bases; J trimming: 3 bases; junction bases outside the gene matches: 13. DNA of the CDR3: TGTGCCGCTGGGCGAACCGGGACTAACTACGAGCAGTACTTC. Its translation is CAAGRTGTNYEQYF.

Turning to this clonotype: A much larger clone lies one base from this, so it may be a read error. The CDR3 nucleotides read TGTGCCAGCAGTACACAGGGGTTGAGTGATTCACCCCTCCACTTT. This translates into CASSTQGLSDSPLHF. V and J are TRBV28 and TRBJ1-6; 7 positions match TRBD1. V shed 5 bases and J 8 bases; nucleotides not matched to a gene: 9. This CDR3 contains 15 residues. Germline V gene data show CDR1 as MDHEN and CDR2 as SYDVKM.

This clonotype was seen ten or more times. The chain joins TRBV9 to TRBJ1-2; a weak D match, TRBD1 (6 bases). Per the germline V gene, CDR1 is SGDLS and CDR2 is YYNGEE. CDR3 length: 13 residues. Deletions cut 3 bases from V and 10 bases from J, with 16 bases between. The CDR3 reads CASSGWTAGDYTF. CDR3 in DNA: TGTGCCAGCAGCGGGTGGACAGCCGGGGACTACACCTTC. Combining the CDR3 with reference TRBV9 and TRBJ1-2 gives the whole variable domain DSGVTQTPKHLITATGQRVTLRCSPRSGDLSVYWYQQSLDQGLQFLIQYYNGEERAKGNILERFSAQQFPDLHSELNLSSLELGDSALYFCASSGWTAGDYTFGSGTRLTVV.

The chain uses TRBV7-2 and TRBJ1-1, with TRBD1 identical over 7 bases. Germline V gives CDR1 SGHTA, CDR2 FQGNSA. Trimming at V came to 6 bases and at J to 5 bases, leaving 6 bases not matched to a gene. The length of the CDR3 is 13 residues. In nucleotides, the CDR3 is TGTGCCAGCAGTTCGACAGGGTTGACTGAAGCTTTCTTT. It yields the protein CASSSTGLTEAFF.